These T cell receptor beta chains were read from a single sample in a study of blood T cell repertoires in COVID-19. The method was immunoSEQ multiplex PCR; TCRdb's version includes in-frame clones alone and lacks a portion of them. Of tens of thousands of clones listed, approximately 72% are singletons. Sequencing input: peripheral blood. The receptors were gathered from a woman between 65 and 79 years old with COVID-19, enrolled during active disease. Both conserved end residues are part of each CDR3. The D gene is left open where the match is weak. The size of a clone is reported for some rows only, either as once, few or many, or as a class for expanded clones.

cdr3_nt | cdr3_aa | j_call | v_call | d_call | clone_size
TGTGCCAGCAGAGGGACAGGAGAAACCTACGAGCAGTACTTC | CASRGTGETYEQYF | TRBJ2-7 | TRBV5-6 | TRBD1 | .
TGTGCCAGCAGCCTAAAGCCGCTATCGGGCTACACCTTC | CASSLKPLSGYTF | TRBJ1-2 | TRBV7-2 | . | once
TGTGCCAGCAGTTACTCTGGGGGGGCCCAAGAGACCCAGTACTTC | CASSYSGGAQETQYF | TRBJ2-5 | TRBV6-5 | . | few
TGTGCCAGCAGCCTCGGACAGGGTCTTATCGTCCTGACTTTC | CASSLGQGLIVLTF | TRBJ2-6 | TRBV6-5 | TRBD1 | .
TGTGCCAGCAGCTCGGTAACAGGGGGCGGATACACCATATATTTT | CASSSVTGGGYTIYF | TRBJ1-3 | TRBV9 | TRBD1 | few
TGTGCCAGCAGGACTAGCGGGGAGTCTAGCACAGATACGCAGTATTTT | CASRTSGESSTDTQYF | TRBJ2-3 | TRBV2 | TRBD2 | .
TGTGCCAGCAAAAAGACAGTAATTAGCTCCTACGAGCAGTACTTC | CASKKTVISSYEQYF | TRBJ2-7 | TRBV6-1 | . | .
TGCGCCAGCAGCCAAGAACCACAAGCTGGTGCGGGAGGAGATACGCAGTATTTT | CASSQEPQAGAGGDTQYF | TRBJ2-3 | TRBV4-3 | TRBD2 | .
TGCAGCGTTGAGCGGGAGGGCCCCGATACGCAGTATTTT | CSVEREGPDTQYF | TRBJ2-3 | TRBV29-1 | TRBD2 | .
TGTGCCAGCAGCCCAGACAGGGTCCCCGGGGAGCTGTTTTTT | CASSPDRVPGELFF | TRBJ2-2 | TRBV7-3 | TRBD1 | .
TGCGCCAGCAGCCCCGGAGGGGGCAGGGGTGGCTACACCTTC | CASSPGGGRGGYTF | TRBJ1-2 | TRBV4-3 | TRBD1 | .
TGTGCCAGCAGATCCCCCGGGACAGACTATGGCTACACCTTC | CASRSPGTDYGYTF | TRBJ1-2 | TRBV28 | TRBD1 | .
TGCAGCGGCTCTAGCGGAAAAGAGACCCAGTACTTC | CSGSSGKETQYF | TRBJ2-5 | TRBV29-1 | TRBD2 | .
TGTGCCAGCAGACGTGGGACAGGGACTGTGAACACTGAAGCTTTCTTT | CASRRGTGTVNTEAFF | TRBJ1-1 | TRBV5-8 | TRBD1 | .
TGTGCCAGCAGACAACTAGCGGGGGGGCTCGCAGATACGCAGTATTTT | CASRQLAGGLADTQYF | TRBJ2-3 | TRBV27 | TRBD2 | few
TGTGCCAGCAGCTTGAATCCTAGGGGGCAAAGCAATCAGCCCCAGCATTTT | CASSLNPRGQSNQPQHF | TRBJ1-5 | TRBV7-9 | TRBD1 | .
TGTGCCAGCAGAGGACAGGGTAGTGAAAAACTGTTTTTT | CASRGQGSEKLFF | TRBJ1-4 | TRBV25-1 | TRBD1 | .